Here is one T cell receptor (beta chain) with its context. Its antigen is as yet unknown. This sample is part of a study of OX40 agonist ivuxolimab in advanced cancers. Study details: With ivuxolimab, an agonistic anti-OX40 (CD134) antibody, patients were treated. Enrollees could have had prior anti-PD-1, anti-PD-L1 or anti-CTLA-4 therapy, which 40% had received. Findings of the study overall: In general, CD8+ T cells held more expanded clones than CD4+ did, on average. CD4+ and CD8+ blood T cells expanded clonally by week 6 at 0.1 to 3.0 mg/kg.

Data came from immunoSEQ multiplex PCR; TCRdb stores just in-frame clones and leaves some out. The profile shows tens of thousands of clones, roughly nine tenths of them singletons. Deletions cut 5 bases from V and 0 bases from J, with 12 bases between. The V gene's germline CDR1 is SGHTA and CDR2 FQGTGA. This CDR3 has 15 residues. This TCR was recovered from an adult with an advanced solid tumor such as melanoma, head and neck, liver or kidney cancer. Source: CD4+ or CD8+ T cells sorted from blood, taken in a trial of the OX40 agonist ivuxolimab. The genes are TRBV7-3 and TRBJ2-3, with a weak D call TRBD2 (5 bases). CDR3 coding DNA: TGTGCCAGCAGCCCAGGACTCCCTAGCACAGATACGCAGTATTTT. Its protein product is CASSPGLPSTDTQYF.